This T cell receptor beta chain stems from a study of T cell changes during pregnancy in multiple sclerosis. Germline-derived CDR1 and CDR2 are SGHAT and FQNNGV. The length of the CDR3 is 14 residues. Deletions cut 5 bases from V and 5 bases from J, with 15 bases between. TCRdb's copy holds only in-frame clones and misses some; the assay was immunoSEQ multiplex PCR. The data hold about 50,000 clones, with around 90% observed a single time. The material sequenced was CD4+ T cells from peripheral blood mononuclear cells, taken in the second trimester of pregnancy. The chain has TRBV11-2 and TRBJ1-2; D unclear. The TCR originated in a female donor with multiple sclerosis, enrolled in a pregnancy study. CDR3 loop: CASSDSGNFYGYTF. CDR3 nucleotides: TGTGCCAGCAGCGACTCCGGGAACTTTTATGGCTACACCTTC.